This entry concerns a single T cell receptor (beta chain). The data were obtained in a study of blood T cell repertoires in COVID-19. Germline CDR1 is SGHRS and CDR2 is YFSETQ. The CDR3 is 16 amino acids. Between the trimmed V and J ends, which lost 0 bases and 1 base, there was a span of 13 bases. Original analysis: Amplification of reference gene primers provided the estimated nucleated cell counts. Some clones are missing from TCRdb's copy, which holds only in-frame ones; the method was immunoSEQ multiplex PCR. V and J calls and clone size follow that table, whereas D and trimming were derived from the DNA. The sample carries about 270,000 clones, just under 90% recorded once.

This chain links TRBV5-1 with TRBJ1-2; D remains unclear. The clonotype comes from a woman in her 30s with acute COVID-19. Sequenced sample: PBMCs or T cells enriched from blood (not recorded which). The CDR3 reads CASSLASGEGNYGYTF. Here the CDR3 DNA reads TGCGCCAGCAGCTTGGCCTCGGGAGAGGGTAACTATGGCTACACCTTC.